This TCR beta chain was found in a study of cytomegalovirus exposure and HLA in healthy donors. Trimming took off 8 bases at V and 2 bases at J, with 9 bases between the two ends. The germline V gene has CDR1 KGHSH and CDR2 LQKENI. The CDR3 is 13 residues long. Both 60 Vbeta primers and 13 Jbeta primers went into the PCR. The assay was immunoSEQ multiplex PCR, and TCRdb's table has in-frame clones only and misses some. There are 150,000 to 180,000 clones in the sample; around 74% occur only once, and approximately 2.8% lies in the top ten. The sequence was collected from a man aged 18 to 29 in good health and CMV-seronegative. The rearrangement links TRBV18 to TRBJ1-4, with D possibly being TRBD1 (5 bases). The source material was PBMCs. CDR3 in DNA: TGTGCCAGCGTACGGGGGACTAATGAAAAACTGTTTTTT. Its translation: CASVRGTNEKLFF.